This is a list of T cell receptor beta chains from one sample in a study of T cell clones after liver transplantation. Only in-frame clones appear in the TCRdb table, and some are missing; sequencing was by immunoSEQ multiplex PCR. Counted here are around 80,000 clones, roughly 80% occurring once; the ten biggest clones make up under 0.6%. The source was CD4+ T cells from blood, collected 45 to 46 months after liver transplant. Receptors originate from a human patient who received a liver transplant. Some T cells may have come from the graft donor. The CDR3 runs from the conserved cysteine through the conserved F or W. Fields, in order: J gene, clone size, D gene, V gene, CDR3 DNA, CDR3 protein. D genes are given only for firm matches. Size tells how often a clone was seen (once, few, many) or the class of an expanded clone, and some rows leave it out.

TRBJ2-7 NA TRBD1 TRBV29-1 TGCAGCGTTTCTCGACAGGGGGCACAGGAGCAGTACTTC CSVSRQGAQEQYF
TRBJ1-1 NA NA TRBV6-5 TGTGCCAGCAGTTACTCGGCGGGTCGGACTGAAGCTTTCTTT CASSYSAGRTEAFF
TRBJ2-2 NA TRBD1 TRBV28 TGTGCCAGCAGCCCCTACGCAAGGGACAGGGTCGGGAACACCGGGGAGCTGTTTTTT CASSPYARDRVGNTGELFF
TRBJ1-1 NA NA TRBV7-9 TGTGCCAGCAGCTTCCTGGGGGCGGGACGGGCTTTCTTT CASSFLGAGRAFF
TRBJ2-2 few NA TRBV7-9 TGTGCCAGCAGCCCCCCGTTCAGACTGGCCCGGGGCACCGGGGAGCTGTTTTTT CASSPPFRLARGTGELFF
TRBJ2-7 NA NA TRBV10-3 TGTGCCATCAGTGAGTCGGGCAGGGACTACGAGCAGTACTTC CAISESGRDYEQYF
TRBJ1-3 NA NA TRBV5-1 TGCGCCAGCAGCCCCGGGAGCTCTGGAAACACCATATATTTT CASSPGSSGNTIYF
TRBJ2-1 NA TRBD2 TRBV6-5 TGTGCCAGCAGTGGGACTAGCGAGTACAATGAGCAGTTCTTC CASSGTSEYNEQFF
TRBJ2-7 NA NA TRBV27 TGTGCCAGCAGTTTATCGGGAGGTATTCCCCCTTACGAGCAGTACTTC CASSLSGGIPPYEQYF
TRBJ1-5 few NA TRBV15 TGTGCCACCAGCAGAGAGTTGGGCAATCAGCCCCAGCATTTT CATSRELGNQPQHF
TRBJ2-4 NA NA TRBV7-6 TGTGCCAGCAGCTTAGGGCAGGAAAACATTCAGTACTTC CASSLGQENIQYF
TRBJ2-1 NA TRBD1 TRBV7-2 TGTGCCAGCAGCTCCTCTGGACAGGGCTACAATGAGCAGTTCTTC CASSSSGQGYNEQFF
TRBJ2-1 NA NA TRBV27 TGTGCCAGCAGTTCATACGGGTTAAGCTCCTACAATGAGCAGTTCTTC CASSSYGLSSYNEQFF
TRBJ2-2 NA NA TRBV6-6 TGTGCCAGCAGTTACGATTCAGGGTGGAACACCGGGGAGCTGTTTTTT CASSYDSGWNTGELFF
TRBJ1-2 NA NA TRBV5-1 TGCGCCAGCAGCTTGGAGGAGGTCTATGGCTACACCTTC CASSLEEVYGYTF
TRBJ2-7 few NA TRBV29-1 TGCAGCGTTGAAGATCGGACGCCCCGAGGCTACGAGCAGTACTTC CSVEDRTPRGYEQYF
TRBJ1-4 NA NA TRBV28 TGTGCCAGCAGTTTACGGAGGGGAGGGGAAAAACTGTTTTTT CASSLRRGGEKLFF
TRBJ2-3 NA NA TRBV6-6 TGTGCCAGCGCCGGGACCAAAACAGATACGCAGTATTTT CASAGTKTDTQYF
TRBJ1-1 NA NA TRBV5-1 TGCGCCAGCAGCTTGGTGGCAGGGCTGAACACTGAAGCTTTCTTT CASSLVAGLNTEAFF
TRBJ2-1 NA NA TRBV28 TGTGCCAGCAGTCTCACAATGCGCAACAGCTGGCAGTTCTTC CASSLTMRNSWQFF
TRBJ1-4 once TRBD1 TRBV7-2 TGTGCCAGCAGCACCAAGGGACAGAAAAATGAAAAACTGTTTTTT CASSTKGQKNEKLFF
TRBJ1-2 NA TRBD1 TRBV12-5 TGTGCTAGTGGTTTGTGGGGGACAGGGGGTTTTGCGAGGAATGGCTACACCTTC CASGLWGTGGFARNGYTF
TRBJ2-1 NA NA TRBV9 TGTGCCAGCAGCGTAGGGACGTGGAATGAGCAGTTCTTC CASSVGTWNEQFF
TRBJ1-1 NA NA TRBV7-2 TGTGCCAGCAGCCCCCAGGGCCGTGGCTTGAACACTGAAGCTTTCTTT CASSPQGRGLNTEAFF
TRBJ2-2 few NA TRBV19 TGTGCCAGTAGTAATGCGAACACCGGGGAGCTGTTTTTT CASSNANTGELFF
TRBJ1-1 few NA TRBV2 TGTGCCAGCAGGGCCGGGACACACATGAACACTGAAGCTTTCTTT CASRAGTHMNTEAFF
TRBJ2-4 NA NA TRBV29-1 TGCAGCGTTGTGGAGGGGCGCTACTCCAAAAACATTCAGTACTTC CSVVEGRYSKNIQYF
TRBJ1-2 NA TRBD1 TRBV2 TGTGCCAGCACCTTCGGACAGGGGTACGGCTACACCTTC CASTFGQGYGYTF
TRBJ2-2 NA NA TRBV6-5 TGTGCCAGCAGTTTTGCCCCCCAAGGGGAGCTGTTTTTT CASSFAPQGELFF
TRBJ1-1 few NA TRBV7-8 TGTGCCAGCAGCCTCAATCCCCCCCCTGAAGCTTTCTTT CASSLNPPPEAFF
TRBJ2-1 NA NA TRBV9 TGTGCCAGCAGCGTAGTGGGGGGTGAGCAGTTCTTC CASSVVGGEQFF
TRBJ2-2 NA TRBD1 TRBV6-5 TGTGCCAGCAGCAGGGGGCTGAGCACCGGGGAGCTGTTTTTT CASSRGLSTGELFF
TRBJ2-3 NA TRBD2 TRBV6-6 TGTGCCAGCAGTTACGAGGGAGGGCCCACAGATACGCAGTATTTT CASSYEGGPTDTQYF
TRBJ2-5 NA TRBD1 TRBV11-3 TGTGCCAGCAGCTTAGGGGACAGCTACAAAGAGACCCAGTACTTC CASSLGDSYKETQYF
TRBJ1-4 NA NA TRBV27 TGTGCCAGCAGTTTATATGGTGACAGAGGTGAAAAACTGTTTTTT CASSLYGDRGEKLFF
TRBJ2-2 few NA TRBV30 TGTGCCTGGAGAGTAAGCAGGGCGGATACCGGGGAGCTGTTTTTT CAWRVSRADTGELFF
TRBJ2-2 NA NA TRBV30 TGTGCCTGGAGTGGGTCCACCGGGGAGCTGTTTTTT CAWSGSTGELFF
TRBJ2-6 NA NA TRBV5-6 TGTGCCAGCAGCTTAGGGAACTCTGGGGCCAACGTCCTGACTTTC CASSLGNSGANVLTF
TRBJ1-4 NA TRBD1 TRBV7-2 TGTGCCAGCAGCTTAAACCCGACAGGGGGACGTGAAAAACTGTTTTTT CASSLNPTGGREKLFF
TRBJ2-3 NA TRBD2 TRBV5-1 TGCGCCCCAAAGTGGACTAGCGGAGGCAAGACAGATACGCAGTATTTT CAPKWTSGGKTDTQYF
TRBJ1-5 NA NA TRBV7-8 TGTGCCAGCAGCTCCCCTGGGGGCAATCAGCCCCAGCATTTT CASSSPGGNQPQHF